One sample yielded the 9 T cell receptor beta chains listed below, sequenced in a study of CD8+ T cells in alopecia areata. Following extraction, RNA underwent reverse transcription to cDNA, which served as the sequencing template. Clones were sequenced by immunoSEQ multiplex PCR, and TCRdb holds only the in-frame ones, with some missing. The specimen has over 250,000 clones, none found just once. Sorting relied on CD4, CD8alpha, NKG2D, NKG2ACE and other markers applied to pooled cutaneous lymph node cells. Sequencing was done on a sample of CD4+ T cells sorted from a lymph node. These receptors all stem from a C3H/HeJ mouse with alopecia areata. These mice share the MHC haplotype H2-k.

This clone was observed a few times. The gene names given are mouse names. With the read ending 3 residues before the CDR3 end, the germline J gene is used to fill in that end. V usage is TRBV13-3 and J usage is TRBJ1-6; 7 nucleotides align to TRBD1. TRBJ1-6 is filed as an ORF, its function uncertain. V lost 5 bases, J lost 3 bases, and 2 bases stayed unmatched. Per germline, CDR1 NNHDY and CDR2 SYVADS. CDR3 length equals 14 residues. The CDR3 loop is CASRRTGYNSPLYF. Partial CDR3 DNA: TGTGCCAGCAGGAGGACAGGCTATAATTCGCCC.

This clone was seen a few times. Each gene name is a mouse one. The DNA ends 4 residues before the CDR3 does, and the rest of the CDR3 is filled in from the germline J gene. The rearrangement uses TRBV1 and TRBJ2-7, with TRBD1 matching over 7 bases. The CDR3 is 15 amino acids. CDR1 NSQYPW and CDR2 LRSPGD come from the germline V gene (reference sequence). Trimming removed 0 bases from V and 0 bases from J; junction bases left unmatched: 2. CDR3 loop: CTCSAEWDSSYEQYF. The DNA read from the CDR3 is TGCACCTGCAGTGCAGAATGGGACAGCTCCTAT.

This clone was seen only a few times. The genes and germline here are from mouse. The CDR3 loop reads CTCSAARQDTQYF. Partial CDR3 DNA: TGCACCTGCAGTGCAGCCAGACAAGAC. V and J are TRBV1 and TRBJ2-5; no definite D call. The sequence runs out 4 residues before the end of the CDR3; the remainder is reconstructed from the germline J gene. This CDR3 region has 13 residues. V dropped 1 base and J dropped 3 bases, with 5 bases sitting between them. CDR1 is NSQYPW, CDR2 LRSPGD, per germline (reference sequence).

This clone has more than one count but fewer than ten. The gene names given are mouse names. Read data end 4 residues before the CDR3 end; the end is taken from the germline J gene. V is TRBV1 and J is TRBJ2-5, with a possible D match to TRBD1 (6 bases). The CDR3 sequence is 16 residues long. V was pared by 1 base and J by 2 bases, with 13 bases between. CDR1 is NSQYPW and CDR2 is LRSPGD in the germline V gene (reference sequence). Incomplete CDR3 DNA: TGCACCTGCAGTGCAGGGGGACAACCCCTCCAAGAC. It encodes CTCSAGGQPLQD. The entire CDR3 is CTCSAGGQPLQDTQYF.

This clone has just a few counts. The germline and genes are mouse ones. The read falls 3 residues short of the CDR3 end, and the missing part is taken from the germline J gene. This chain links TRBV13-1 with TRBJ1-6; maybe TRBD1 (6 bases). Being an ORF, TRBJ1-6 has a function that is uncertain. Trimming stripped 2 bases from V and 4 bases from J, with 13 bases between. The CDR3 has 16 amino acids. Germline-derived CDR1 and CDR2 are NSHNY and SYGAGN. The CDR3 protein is CASSDRDKEYNSPLYF. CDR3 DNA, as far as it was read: TGTGCCAGCAGTGACCGGGACAAGGAGTATAATTCGCCC.

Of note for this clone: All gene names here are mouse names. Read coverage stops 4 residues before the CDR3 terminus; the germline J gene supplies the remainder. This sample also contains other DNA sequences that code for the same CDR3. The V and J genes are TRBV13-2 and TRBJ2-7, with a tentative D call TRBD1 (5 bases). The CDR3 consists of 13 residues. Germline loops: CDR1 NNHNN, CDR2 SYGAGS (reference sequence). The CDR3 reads CASGDAGRYEQYF. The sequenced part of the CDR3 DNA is TGTGCCAGCGGTGATGCAGGGAGATAT.

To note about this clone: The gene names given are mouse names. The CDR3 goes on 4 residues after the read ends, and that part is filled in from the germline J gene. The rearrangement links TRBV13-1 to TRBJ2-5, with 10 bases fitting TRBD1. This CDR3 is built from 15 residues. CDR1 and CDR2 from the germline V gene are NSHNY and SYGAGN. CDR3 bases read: TGTGCCAGCAGTGATGAAGGGACAGGGGTGGAC. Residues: CASSDEGTGVD. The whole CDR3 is CASSDEGTGVDTQYF.

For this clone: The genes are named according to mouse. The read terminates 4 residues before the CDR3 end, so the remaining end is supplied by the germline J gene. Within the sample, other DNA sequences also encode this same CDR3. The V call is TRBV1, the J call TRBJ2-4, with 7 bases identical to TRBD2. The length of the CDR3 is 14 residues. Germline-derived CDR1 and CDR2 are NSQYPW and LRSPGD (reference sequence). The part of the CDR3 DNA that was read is TGCACCTGCAGTGCAGATCCTGGGGGAAAC. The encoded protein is CTCSADPGGN. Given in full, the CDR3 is CTCSADPGGNTLYF.

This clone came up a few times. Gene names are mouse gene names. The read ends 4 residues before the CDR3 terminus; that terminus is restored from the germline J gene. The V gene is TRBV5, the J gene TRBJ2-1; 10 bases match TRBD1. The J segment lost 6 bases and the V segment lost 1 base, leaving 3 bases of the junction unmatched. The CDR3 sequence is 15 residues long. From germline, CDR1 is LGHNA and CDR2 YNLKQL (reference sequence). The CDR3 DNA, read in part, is TGTGCCAGCAGCCAAGGGGGGACAGGGGTTGCT. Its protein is CASSQGGTGVA. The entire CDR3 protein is CASSQGGTGVAEQFF.